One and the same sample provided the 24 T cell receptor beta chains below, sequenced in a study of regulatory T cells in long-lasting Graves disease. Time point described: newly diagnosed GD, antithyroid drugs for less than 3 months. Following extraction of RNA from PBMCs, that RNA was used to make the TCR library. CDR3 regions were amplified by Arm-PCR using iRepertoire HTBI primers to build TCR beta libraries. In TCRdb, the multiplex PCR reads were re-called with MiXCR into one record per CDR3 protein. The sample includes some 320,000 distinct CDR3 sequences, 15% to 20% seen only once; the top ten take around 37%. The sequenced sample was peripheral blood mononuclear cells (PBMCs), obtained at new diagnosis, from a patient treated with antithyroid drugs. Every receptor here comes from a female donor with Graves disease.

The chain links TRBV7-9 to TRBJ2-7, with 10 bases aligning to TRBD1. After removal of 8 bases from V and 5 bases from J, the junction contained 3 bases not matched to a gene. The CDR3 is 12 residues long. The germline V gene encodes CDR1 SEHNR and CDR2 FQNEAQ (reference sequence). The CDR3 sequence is CASGTGVHEQYF. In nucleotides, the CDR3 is TGTGCCAGCGGGACAGGGGTTCACGAGCAGTACTTC.

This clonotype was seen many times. The CDR3 DNA follows: TGCAGTGCTACTTATCCTAGCGGGAGTTTGGATGAGCAGTTCTTC. Translation gives CSATYPSGSLDEQFF. The V call is TRBV20-1, the J call TRBJ2-1; 10 bases are a match to TRBD2. Germline-derived CDR1 and CDR2 are DFQATT and SNEGSKA (reference sequence). The CDR3 length is 15 residues. After removal of 4 bases from V and 8 bases from J, the junction contained 11 bases not matched to a gene.

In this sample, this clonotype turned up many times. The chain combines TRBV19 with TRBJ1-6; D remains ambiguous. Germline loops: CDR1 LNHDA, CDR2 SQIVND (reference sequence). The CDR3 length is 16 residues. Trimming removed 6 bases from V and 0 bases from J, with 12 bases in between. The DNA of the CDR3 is TGTGCCAGTAGGCGGACGGTGAGCTCCTATAATTCACCCCTCCACTTT. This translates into CASRRTVSSYNSPLHF.

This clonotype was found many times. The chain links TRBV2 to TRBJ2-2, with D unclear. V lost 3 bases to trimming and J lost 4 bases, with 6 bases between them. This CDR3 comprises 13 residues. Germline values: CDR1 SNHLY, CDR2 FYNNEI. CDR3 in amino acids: CASSDGLTGELFF. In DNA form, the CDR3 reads TGTGCCAGCAGTGATGGGCTCACCGGGGAGCTGTTTTTT. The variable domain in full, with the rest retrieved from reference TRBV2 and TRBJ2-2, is EPEVTQTPSHQVTQMGQEVILRCVPISNHLYFYWYRQILGQKVEFLVSFYNNEISEKSEIFDDQFSVERPDGSNFTLKIRSTKLEDSAMYFCASSDGLTGELFFGEGSRLTVL.

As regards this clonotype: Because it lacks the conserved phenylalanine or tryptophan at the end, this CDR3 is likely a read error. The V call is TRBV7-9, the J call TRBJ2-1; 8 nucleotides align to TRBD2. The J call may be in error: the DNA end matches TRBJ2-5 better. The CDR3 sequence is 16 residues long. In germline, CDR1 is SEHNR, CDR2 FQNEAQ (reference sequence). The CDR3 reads CASSSLAGGTQETQYL. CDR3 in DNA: TGTGCCAGCAGTTCCCTAGCGGGTGGCACGCAAGAGACCCAGTACCTC.

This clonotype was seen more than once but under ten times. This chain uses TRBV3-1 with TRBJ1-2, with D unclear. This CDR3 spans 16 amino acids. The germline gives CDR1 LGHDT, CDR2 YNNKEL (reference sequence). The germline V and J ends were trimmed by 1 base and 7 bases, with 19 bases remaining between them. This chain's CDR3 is CASSQGPTSLTGGYTF. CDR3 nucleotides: TGTGCCAGCAGCCAAGGACCCACGAGCCTAACGGGTGGCTACACCTTC. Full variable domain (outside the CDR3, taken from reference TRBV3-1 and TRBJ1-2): DTAVSQTPKYLVTQMGNDKSIKCEQNLGHDTMYWYKQDSKKFLKIMFSYNNKELIINETVPNRFSPKSPDKAHLNLHINSLELGDSAVYFCASSQGPTSLTGGYTFGSGTRLTVV.

In nucleotides, the CDR3 is TGTGCCAGCAGTCCCTTCCGGGACGAGCCCCAGCATTTT. Protein sequence: CASSPFRDEPQHF. This chain links TRBV6-2 or TRBV6-3 with TRBJ1-5; a weak D match, TRBD1 (5 bases). V was clipped by 5 bases and J by 8 bases, with 13 bases between them. Germline CDR1 is MNHEY and CDR2 is SVGEGT. The CDR3 consists of 13 residues.

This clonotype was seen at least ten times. CDR3 DNA sequence: TGTGCCAGCAGCCCCGAAGGGGCTGGGGCCAACGTCCTGACTTTC. Amino acids: CASSPEGAGANVLTF. This chain uses TRBV7-9 with TRBJ2-6, with a possible D match to TRBD1 (5 bases). Trimming cost V 5 bases and J 2 bases, with 10 bases left between them. The germline CDR1 and CDR2 sequences are SEHNR and FQNEAQ (reference sequence). The CDR3 covers 15 residues. The full variable domain, its missing parts supplied by reference TRBV7-9 and TRBJ2-6, is DTGVSQNPRHKITKRGQNVTFRCDPISEHNRLYWYRQTLGQGPEFLTYFQNEAQLEKSRLLSDRFSAERPKGSFSTLEIQRTEQGDSAMYLCASSPEGAGANVLTFGAGSRLTVL.

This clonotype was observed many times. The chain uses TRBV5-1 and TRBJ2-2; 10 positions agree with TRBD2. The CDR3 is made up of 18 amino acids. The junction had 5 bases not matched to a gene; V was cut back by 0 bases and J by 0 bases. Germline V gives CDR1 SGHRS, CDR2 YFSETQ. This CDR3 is CASSLDPSGSPNTGELFF. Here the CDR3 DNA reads TGCGCCAGCAGCTTGGACCCTAGCGGGAGCCCGAACACCGGGGAGCTGTTTTTT.

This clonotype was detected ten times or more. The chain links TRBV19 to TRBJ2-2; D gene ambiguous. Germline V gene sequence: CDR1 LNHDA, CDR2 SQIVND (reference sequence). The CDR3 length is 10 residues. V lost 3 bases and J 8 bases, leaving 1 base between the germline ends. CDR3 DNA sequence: TGTGCCAGTAGTATGGGGGAGCTGTTTTTT. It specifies CASSMGELFF.

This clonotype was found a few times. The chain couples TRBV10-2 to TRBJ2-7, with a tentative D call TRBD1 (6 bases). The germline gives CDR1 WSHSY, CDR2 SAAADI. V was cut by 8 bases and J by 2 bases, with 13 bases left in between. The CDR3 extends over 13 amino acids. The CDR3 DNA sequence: TGCGCCAGCCAAAAACAGGGACCCTACGAGCAGTACTTC. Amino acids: CASQKQGPYEQYF.

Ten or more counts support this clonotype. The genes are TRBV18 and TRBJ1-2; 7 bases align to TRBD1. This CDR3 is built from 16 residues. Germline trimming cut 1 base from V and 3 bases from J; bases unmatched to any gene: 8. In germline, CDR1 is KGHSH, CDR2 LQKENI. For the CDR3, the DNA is TGTGCCAGCTCACCACTGCGACAGGGTGTTGACTATGGCTACACCTTC. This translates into CASSPLRQGVDYGYTF.

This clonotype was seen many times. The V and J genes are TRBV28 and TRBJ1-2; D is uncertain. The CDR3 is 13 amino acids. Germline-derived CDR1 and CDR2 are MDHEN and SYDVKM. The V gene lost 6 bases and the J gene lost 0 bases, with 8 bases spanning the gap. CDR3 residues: CASSQDTNYGYTF. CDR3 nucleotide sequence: TGTGCCAGCAGCCAGGATACTAACTATGGCTACACCTTC.

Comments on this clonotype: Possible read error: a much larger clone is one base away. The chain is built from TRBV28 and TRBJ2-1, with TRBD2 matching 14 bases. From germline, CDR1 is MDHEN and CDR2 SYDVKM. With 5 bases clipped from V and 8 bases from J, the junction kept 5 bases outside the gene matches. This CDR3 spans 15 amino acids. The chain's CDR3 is CASSLTSGRAYEQFF. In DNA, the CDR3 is TGTGCCAGCAGTCTGACTAGCGGGAGGGCCTATGAGCAGTTCTTC.

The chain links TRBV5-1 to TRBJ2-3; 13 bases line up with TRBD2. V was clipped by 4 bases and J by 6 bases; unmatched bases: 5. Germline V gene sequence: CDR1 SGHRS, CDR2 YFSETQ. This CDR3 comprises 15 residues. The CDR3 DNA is TGCGCCAGCAGCGCCGGACTAGCGGGAGTGGATACGCAGTATTTT. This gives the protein CASSAGLAGVDTQYF.

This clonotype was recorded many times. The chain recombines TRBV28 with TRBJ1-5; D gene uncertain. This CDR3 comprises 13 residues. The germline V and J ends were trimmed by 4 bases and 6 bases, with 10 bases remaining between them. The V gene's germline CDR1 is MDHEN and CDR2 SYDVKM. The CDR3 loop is CASSWGRGQPQHF. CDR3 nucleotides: TGTGCCAGCAGTTGGGGTCGGGGTCAGCCCCAGCATTTT.

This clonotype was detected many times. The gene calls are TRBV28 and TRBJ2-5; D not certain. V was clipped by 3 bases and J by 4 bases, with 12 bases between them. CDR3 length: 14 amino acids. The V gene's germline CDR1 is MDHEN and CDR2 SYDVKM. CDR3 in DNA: TGTGCCAGCAGTTTCTCTTGGCAACGAGAGACCCAGTACTTC. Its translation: CASSFSWQRETQYF.

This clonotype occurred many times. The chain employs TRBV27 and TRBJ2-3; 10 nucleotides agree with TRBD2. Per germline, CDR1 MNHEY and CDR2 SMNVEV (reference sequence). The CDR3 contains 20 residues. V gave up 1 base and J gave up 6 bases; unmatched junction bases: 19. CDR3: CASSLYWGAASGRGLDTQYF. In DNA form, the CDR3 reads TGTGCCAGCAGTTTATATTGGGGGGCGGCTAGCGGGAGAGGTTTGGATACGCAGTATTTT.

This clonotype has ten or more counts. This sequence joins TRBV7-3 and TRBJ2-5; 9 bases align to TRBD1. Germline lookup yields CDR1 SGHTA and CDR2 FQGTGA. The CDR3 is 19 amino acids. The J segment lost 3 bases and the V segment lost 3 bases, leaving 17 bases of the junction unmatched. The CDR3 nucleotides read TGTGCCAGCAGCTTCAATGGTTCTAACAGGGGGCTGAGGGAAGAGACCCAGTACTTC. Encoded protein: CASSFNGSNRGLREETQYF.

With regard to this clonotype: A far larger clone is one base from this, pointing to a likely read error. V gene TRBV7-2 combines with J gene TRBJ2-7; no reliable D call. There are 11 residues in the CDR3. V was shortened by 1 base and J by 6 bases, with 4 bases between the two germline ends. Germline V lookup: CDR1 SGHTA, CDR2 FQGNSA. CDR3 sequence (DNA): TGTGCCAGCAGCTTAGACTCCGAGCAGTACTTC. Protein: CASSLDSEQYF.

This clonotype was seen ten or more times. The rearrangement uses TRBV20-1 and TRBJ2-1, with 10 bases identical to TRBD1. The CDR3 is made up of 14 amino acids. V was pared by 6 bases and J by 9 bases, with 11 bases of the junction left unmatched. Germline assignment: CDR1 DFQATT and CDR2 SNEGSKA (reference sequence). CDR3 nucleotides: TGCAGTGCGATTGACAGGGGGCGCCTAGTTGAGCAGTTCTTC. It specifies CSAIDRGRLVEQFF.

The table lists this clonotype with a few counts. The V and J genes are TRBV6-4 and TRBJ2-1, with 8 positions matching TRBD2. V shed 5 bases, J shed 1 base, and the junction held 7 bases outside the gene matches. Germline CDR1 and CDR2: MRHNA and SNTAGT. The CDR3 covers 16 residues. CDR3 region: CASSRWGLESYNEQFF. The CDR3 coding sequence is TGTGCCAGCAGTAGATGGGGACTAGAGTCCTACAATGAGCAGTTCTTC.

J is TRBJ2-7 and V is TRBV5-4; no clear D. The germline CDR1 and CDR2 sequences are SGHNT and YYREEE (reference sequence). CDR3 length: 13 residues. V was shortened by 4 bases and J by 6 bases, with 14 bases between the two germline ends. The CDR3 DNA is TGTGCCAGCAGCCTGGCTCAGGTGGGCGAGCAGTACTTC. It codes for CASSLAQVGEQYF.

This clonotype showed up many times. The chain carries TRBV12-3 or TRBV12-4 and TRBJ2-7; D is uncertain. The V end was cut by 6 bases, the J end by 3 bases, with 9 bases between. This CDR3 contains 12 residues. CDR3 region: CASSHAHYEQYF. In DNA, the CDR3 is TGTGCCAGCAGCCACGCCCACTACGAGCAGTACTTC.